This T cell receptor (beta chain) was sequenced in a study of OX40 agonist ivuxolimab in advanced cancers. A note on the overall study: Ivuxolimab was a fully human IgG2 agonistic monoclonal antibody targeting the costimulatory receptor OX40 (CD134). Peripheral TCRbeta sequencing aimed to test whether ivuxolimab altered TCR sequence diversity and caused clonal T-cell expansion. In the dose-escalation cohort, approximately 80% of patients were male, and the mean age was roughly 56 years with a range of roughly 23 to 79. Prior anti-PD-1, anti-PD-L1 or anti-CTLA-4 therapy was permitted, and approximately 40% of dose-escalation patients had received checkpoint inhibitors. The paper describes the monotherapy dose-escalation part (N = 52 patients) of the phase I trial of ivuxolimab. Among the roughly 50 dose-escalation patients, around 19 had hepatocellular carcinoma, 15 or so melanoma, 9 renal cell carcinoma and 9 head and neck cancer. Partial responses occurred in three dose-escalation patients, of whom one had hepatocellular carcinoma and two had cutaneous melanoma. Intravenous ivuxolimab was administered to patients every 2 weeks at six dose levels: 0.01, 0.1, 0.3, 1.5, 3 and 10 mg/kg.

The trial excluded patients who had a history of autoimmune disease or were on systemic immunosuppression. Peripheral blood for TCR sequencing was collected from all dose cohorts at baseline, on cycle 4 day 1, and on cycle 7 day 1. The samples were taken from a phase I, first-in-human, multicenter, open-label dose-escalation trial of ivuxolimab. Adults with locally advanced or metastatic melanoma, renal cell, hepatocellular, or head and neck squamous cell carcinoma were enrolled in the trial. Before TCR sequencing, CD4+ and CD8+ T cells were separately sorted from peripheral blood. General study outcomes and caveats: Low levels of normalized T-cell clonal expansion were also seen in some patients who did not respond. After ivuxolimab, expanded clones were on average more numerous among CD8+ T cells than among CD4+ T cells. In partial responders in the 0.1-3.0 mg/kg groups, normalized peripheral clonal expansion was found to be among the lowest, especially among CD8+ T cells. The antigen specificity of the peripheral T cells that underwent clonal expansion was not determined. At doses of 0.1 to 3.0 mg/kg, clonal expansion of both CD4+ and CD8+ blood T cells was observed from baseline to week 6.

About this clone: It has no known antigen specificity. Within one base of it there is no much larger clone, and no base qualities were kept.

The CDR3 covers 14 residues, taking in both the cysteine and the phenylalanine. The only DNA kept is the CDR3, 42 bases in frame from the first base. The germline V gene encodes CDR1 SNHLY and CDR2 FYNNEI. V was cut back by 4 bases and J by 0 bases, leaving a gap of 9 bases between them. To sequence the TCRbeta CDR3 region, genomic DNA was isolated from the sorted cells. The immunoSEQ Assay was used for sequencing of TCRbeta CDR3 regions. TCRdb mirrors the immuneACCESS table, restricted to in-frame sequences. Some clones are absent from its copies; in checked studies, under half trace to an unresolved V gene, and the reason for the others is unknown. For this sample the table gives tens of thousands of clones, of which approximately 80% were detected only once. The ten largest make up 0.4% to 0.55% of the sample.

The chain employs TRBV2 and TRBJ1-1; the D gene cannot be resolved reliably. The specimen was CD4+ or CD8+ T cells sorted from blood, collected in a trial of the OX40 agonist ivuxolimab. The clonotype originates from an adult with an advanced solid tumor such as melanoma, head and neck, liver or kidney cancer. For the CDR3, the sequence is CASSVRVMNTEAFF. In nucleotides, the sequence is TGTGCCAGCAGTGTCCGAGTTATGAACACTGAAGCTTTCTTT.